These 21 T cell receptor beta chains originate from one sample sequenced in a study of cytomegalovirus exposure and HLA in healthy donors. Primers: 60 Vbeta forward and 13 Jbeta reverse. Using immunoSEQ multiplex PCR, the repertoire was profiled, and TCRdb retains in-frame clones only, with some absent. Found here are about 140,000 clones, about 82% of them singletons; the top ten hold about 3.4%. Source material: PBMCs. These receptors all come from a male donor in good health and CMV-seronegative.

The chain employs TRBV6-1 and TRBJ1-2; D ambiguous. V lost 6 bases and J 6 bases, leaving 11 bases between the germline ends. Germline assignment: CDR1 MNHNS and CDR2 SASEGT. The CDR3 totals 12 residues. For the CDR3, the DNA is TGTGCCAGCAGAGTACTTATAGATGGCTACACCTTC. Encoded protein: CASRVLIDGYTF.

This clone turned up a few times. Written as DNA, the CDR3 is TGTGCCAGCAGCCCATTGGGACAGGGGGCCTACGAGCAGTACTTC. Protein product: CASSPLGQGAYEQYF. The chain couples TRBV9 to TRBJ2-7, with 11 nucleotides matching TRBD1. CDR1 and CDR2 (germline): SGDLS, YYNGEE. The CDR3 sequence is 15 residues long. V trimming: 4 bases; J trimming: 2 bases; junction bases outside the gene matches: 5. The variable domain in full, with the rest retrieved from reference TRBV9 and TRBJ2-7, is DSGVTQTPKHLITATGQRVTLRCSPRSGDLSVYWYQQSLDQGLQFLIQYYNGEERAKGNILERFSAQQFPDLHSELNLSSLELGDSALYFCASSPLGQGAYEQYFGPGTRLTVT.

The CDR3 DNA is TGCGCCAGCAGCCAAGGTTATGGGCTAGCGGCCTACGAGCAGTACTTC. This sequence encodes CASSQGYGLAAYEQYF. The chain uses TRBV4-1 and TRBJ2-7, with TRBD2 matching 7 bases. The junction had 8 bases not matched to a gene; V was cut back by 1 base and J by 2 bases. The CDR3 has 16 amino acids. From germline, CDR1 is MGHRA and CDR2 YSYEKL.

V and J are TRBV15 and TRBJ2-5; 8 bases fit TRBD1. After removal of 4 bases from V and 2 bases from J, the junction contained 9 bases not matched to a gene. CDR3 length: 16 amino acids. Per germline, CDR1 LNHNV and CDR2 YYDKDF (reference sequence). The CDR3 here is CATSTRTGKGQETQYF. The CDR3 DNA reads TGTGCCACCAGCACCAGGACAGGGAAGGGGCAAGAGACCCAGTACTTC.

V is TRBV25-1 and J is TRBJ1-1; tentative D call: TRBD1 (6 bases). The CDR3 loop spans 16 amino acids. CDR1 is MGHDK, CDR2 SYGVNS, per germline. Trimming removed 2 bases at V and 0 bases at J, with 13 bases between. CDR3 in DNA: TGTGCCAGCAGTGAAACAGGGAATATTATGAACACTGAAGCTTTCTTT. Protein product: CASSETGNIMNTEAFF.

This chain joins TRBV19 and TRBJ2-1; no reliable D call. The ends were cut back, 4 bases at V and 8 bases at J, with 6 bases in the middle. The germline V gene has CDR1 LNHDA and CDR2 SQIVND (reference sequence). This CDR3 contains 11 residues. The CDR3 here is CASSTLDEQFF. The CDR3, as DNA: TGTGCCAGTAGTACCCTCGATGAGCAGTTCTTC.

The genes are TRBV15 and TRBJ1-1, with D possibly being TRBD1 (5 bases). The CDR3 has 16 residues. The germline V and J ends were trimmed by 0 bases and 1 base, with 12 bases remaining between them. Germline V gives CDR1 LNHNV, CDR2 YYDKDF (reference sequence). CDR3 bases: TGTGCCACCAGCAGAGATTCGGCAGGGCCGAACACTGAAGCTTTCTTT. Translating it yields CATSRDSAGPNTEAFF.

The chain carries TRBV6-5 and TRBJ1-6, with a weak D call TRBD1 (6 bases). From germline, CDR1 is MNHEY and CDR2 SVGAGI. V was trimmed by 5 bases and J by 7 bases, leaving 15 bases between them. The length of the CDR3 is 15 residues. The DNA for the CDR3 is TGTGCCAGCAGTCCGGCCGGACAGAGGAATTCACCCCTCCACTTT. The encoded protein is CASSPAGQRNSPLHF.

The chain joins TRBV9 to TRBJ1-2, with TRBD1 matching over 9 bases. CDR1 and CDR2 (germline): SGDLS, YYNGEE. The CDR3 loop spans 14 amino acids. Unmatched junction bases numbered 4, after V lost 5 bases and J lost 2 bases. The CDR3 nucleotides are TGTGCCAGCAGTGCCGGGACAGGGAACTATGGCTACACCTTC. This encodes CASSAGTGNYGYTF.

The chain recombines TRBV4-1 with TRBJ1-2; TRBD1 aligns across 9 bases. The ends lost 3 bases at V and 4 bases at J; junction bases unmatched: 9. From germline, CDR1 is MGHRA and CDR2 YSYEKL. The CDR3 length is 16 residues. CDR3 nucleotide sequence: TGCGCCAGCAGCCAGACCCACAGGGGGCAGGGCTATGGCTACACCTTC. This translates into CASSQTHRGQGYGYTF.

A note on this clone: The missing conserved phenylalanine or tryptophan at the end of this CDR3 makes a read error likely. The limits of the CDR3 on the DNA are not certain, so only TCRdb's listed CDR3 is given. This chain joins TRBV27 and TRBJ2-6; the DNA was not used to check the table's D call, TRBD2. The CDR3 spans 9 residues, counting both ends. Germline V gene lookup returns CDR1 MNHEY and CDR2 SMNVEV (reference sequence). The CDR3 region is CASSLCHPR.

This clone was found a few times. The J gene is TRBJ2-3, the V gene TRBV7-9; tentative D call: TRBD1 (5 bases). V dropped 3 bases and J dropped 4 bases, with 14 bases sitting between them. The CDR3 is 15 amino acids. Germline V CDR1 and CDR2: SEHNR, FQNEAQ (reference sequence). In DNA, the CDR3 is TGTGCCAGCAGCTTTTACAGGAGAGTCGCAGATACGCAGTATTTT. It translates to CASSFYRRVADTQYF.

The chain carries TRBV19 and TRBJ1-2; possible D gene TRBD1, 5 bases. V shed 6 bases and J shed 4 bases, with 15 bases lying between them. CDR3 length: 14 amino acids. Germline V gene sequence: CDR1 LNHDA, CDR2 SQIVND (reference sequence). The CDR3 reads CASSWTITVYGYTF. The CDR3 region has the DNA TGTGCCAGTAGCTGGACAATTACGGTCTATGGCTACACCTTC.

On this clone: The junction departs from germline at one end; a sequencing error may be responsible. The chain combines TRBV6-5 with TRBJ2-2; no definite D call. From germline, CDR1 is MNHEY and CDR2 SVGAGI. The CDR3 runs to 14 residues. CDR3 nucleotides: TGTGCCAGCAGTTCGCAGAGGAACGCCGGGGAGCTGTTTTTT. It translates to CASSSQRNAGELFF.

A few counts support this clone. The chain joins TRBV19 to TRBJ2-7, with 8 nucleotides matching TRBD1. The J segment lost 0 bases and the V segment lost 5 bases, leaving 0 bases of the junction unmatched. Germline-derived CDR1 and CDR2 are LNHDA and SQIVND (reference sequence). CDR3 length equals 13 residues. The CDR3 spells CASSDRGSYEQYF. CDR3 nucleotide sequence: TGTGCCAGTAGTGACAGGGGCTCCTACGAGCAGTACTTC.

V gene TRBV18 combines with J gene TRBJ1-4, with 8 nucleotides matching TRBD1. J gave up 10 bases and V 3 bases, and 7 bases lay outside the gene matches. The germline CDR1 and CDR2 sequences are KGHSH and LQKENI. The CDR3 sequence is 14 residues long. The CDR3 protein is CASSPDRAQGKLFF. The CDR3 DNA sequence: TGTGCCAGCTCACCGGACAGGGCACAGGGAAAACTGTTTTTT.

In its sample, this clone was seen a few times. CDR3 bases: TGTGCCAGCAGTTATGGGGGCGGCGGGGAGCTGTTTTTT. Translation gives CASSYGGGGELFF. The rearrangement uses TRBV6-5 and TRBJ2-2, with D possibly being TRBD1 (6 bases). The CDR3 has 13 residues. With 3 bases removed from V and 7 bases from J, the gap between germline ends came to 9 bases. The germline gives CDR1 MNHEY, CDR2 SVGAGI.

CDR3 nucleotide sequence: TGTGCCAGCAGTTTGAGAGGGGGTAACACCGGGGAGCTGTTTTTT. Amino acids: CASSLRGGNTGELFF. This chain links TRBV27 with TRBJ2-2; TRBD1 might be the D (6 bases). Trimming pared 3 bases from V and 2 bases from J, leaving 10 bases between. Germline CDR1 is MNHEY and CDR2 is SMNVEV (reference sequence). The CDR3 covers 15 residues.

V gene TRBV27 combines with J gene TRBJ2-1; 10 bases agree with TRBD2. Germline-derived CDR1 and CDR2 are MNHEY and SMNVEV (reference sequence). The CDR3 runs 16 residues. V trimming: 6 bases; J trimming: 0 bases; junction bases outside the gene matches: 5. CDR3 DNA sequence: TGTGCCAGCAGGGAATTAGCGGGAGGCTCCTACAATGAGCAGTTCTTC. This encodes CASRELAGGSYNEQFF.

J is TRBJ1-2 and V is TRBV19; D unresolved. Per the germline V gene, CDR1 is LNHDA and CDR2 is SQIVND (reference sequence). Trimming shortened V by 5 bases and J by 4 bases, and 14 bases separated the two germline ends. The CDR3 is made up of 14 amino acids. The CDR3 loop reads CASSSIGDPYGYTF. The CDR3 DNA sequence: TGTGCCAGTAGTTCAATCGGGGATCCCTATGGCTACACCTTC.

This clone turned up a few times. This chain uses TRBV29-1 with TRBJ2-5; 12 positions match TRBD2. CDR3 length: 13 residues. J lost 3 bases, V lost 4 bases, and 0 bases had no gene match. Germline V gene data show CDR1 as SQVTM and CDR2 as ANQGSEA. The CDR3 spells CSVGTSGEETQYF. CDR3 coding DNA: TGCAGCGTTGGGACTAGCGGGGAAGAGACCCAGTACTTC.